This TCR beta chain derives from a study of T cells in Graves' hyperthyroidism and ophthalmopathy (dated by TCRdb to about 2019). Context from the whole study: To identify distinguishing TCR V-J signatures, a discovery cohort of about 95 patients was used, comprising some 45 with Graves' ophthalmopathy and 57 with stable Graves' hyperthyroidism. Whether ophthalmopathy could be predicted prospectively was tested in an independent validation cohort made up of under 20 hyperthyroidism patients plus 17 patients who later progressed to ophthalmopathy. For training and testing, the 100 patients in the discovery cohort were randomly divided in a 7:3 ratio. In addition, the study compared T-cell repertoires in thyroid tissue and in blood from five or six Graves' hyperthyroidism patients. Once sampling was done, hyperthyroidism patients were given methimazole at a starting dose of 30 mg daily, whereas ophthalmopathy patients were given high-dose intravenous methylprednisolone. The paper reports TCR Vbeta CDR3 sequencing of about 140 peripheral blood samples: around 41 ophthalmopathy, roughly 74 hyperthyroidism and approximately 17 progressor patients.

Overall study results and their limits: During validation, the model predicted progression to ophthalmopathy a median of roughly six months ahead of onset, with roughly 65% sensitivity and around 72% specificity. Most expanded thyroid clonotypes (frequency above 0.001) were also detected in blood, a finding suggesting that blood repertoires may reflect thyroid immune responses. No statistical method was used to set the sample size in advance, and investigators knew the group allocation. A model built on a 13 V-J signature distinguished ophthalmopathy from stable hyperthyroidism, reaching approximately 89% sensitivity and around 81% specificity in cross-validation and 80%/75% in testing.

Stable Graves' hyperthyroidism was defined as no progression to ophthalmopathy during 18 months of follow-up. Hyperthyroidism patients were newly diagnosed, had a disease duration of under 2 months, and were aged 18 to 65 years. Patients with uncontrolled infections, other autoimmune diseases, pregnancy or lactation were excluded. Diagnoses were established on the basis of clinical symptoms, serum thyroxine and TRAb, thyroid ultrasound, and orbital computed tomography. Trizol reagent was used to extract total RNA, and RNA quality was then checked on an Agilent 2100 Bioanalyzer. TCR beta CDR3 regions were amplified from RNA transcripts. The first round of RT-PCR for the TCR CDR3 was performed with the HTBI primer set and the Qiagen OneStep RT-PCR kit. A second multiplex PCR round built the libraries, followed by size selection and purification. Sequencing of the libraries was done on an Illumina HiSeq2000 using paired-end 100 bp reads. In the source study's methods: SOAPnuke was used to process the raw data, throwing out any read that contained adapters or uncalled bases, had a mean Phred below 15, or lacked an exact constant-primer or identifier match. COPE v1.2.5 was used to merge high-quality paired reads, and clonotypes were defined as unique nucleotide sequences. MiTCR v1.1 was used to align the clonotypes against IMGT TRBV, TRBD and TRBJ reference segments. The analysis included only V-J combinations with a frequency above 0.0001, which together covered 99.2% of the repertoires. A TCS score was defined as the ratio between F50 (clonal expansion) and ExV (chaos), using BLOSUM62-based TCRdist between CDR3 peptides within each V-J. Welch's t-statistics and random forest reduced 514 V-J features to 10 to 15, which were used in a naive Bayes classifier (R e1071). Thyroid-blood repertoire similarity was quantified with the Morisita-Horn index. TCRdb reprocessing: public reads trimmed at Q25 with fastp, clones called with MiXCR, in-frame beta chains kept. One record per CDR3 amino acid sequence lists the most common genes and DNA. Here the V and J calls rest on TCRdb's processing, not on the authors' analysis. In all, the sample holds fewer than 750,000 distinct CDR3 sequences, and 46% of those were seen once. The ten largest make up around 8% of the sample.

Inclusive of the bounding cysteine and phenylalanine, the CDR3 is 15 residues long. Only the CDR3 region is kept as DNA, spanning 45 bases read in frame from base 1. CDR1 SNHLY and CDR2 FYNNEI are derived from the germline V gene. Concerning this clonotype: Its recognized antigen is unknown. The record has no base qualities; no much larger clone is one base away.

Sequencing used peripheral blood or thyroid tissue (not recorded which). This TCR derives from a woman between 18 and 29 years old with Graves' hyperthyroidism. This chain joins TRBV2 to TRBJ2-7; 7 nucleotides in the junction match TRBD2. Near its end, the DNA agrees better with TRBJ2-1, so the J call may be wrong. The CDR3 reads CASRGTIYGGNEQFF. The DNA sequence is as follows: TGTGCCAGCAGGGGGACGATATACGGGGGGAATGAGCAGTTCTTC.